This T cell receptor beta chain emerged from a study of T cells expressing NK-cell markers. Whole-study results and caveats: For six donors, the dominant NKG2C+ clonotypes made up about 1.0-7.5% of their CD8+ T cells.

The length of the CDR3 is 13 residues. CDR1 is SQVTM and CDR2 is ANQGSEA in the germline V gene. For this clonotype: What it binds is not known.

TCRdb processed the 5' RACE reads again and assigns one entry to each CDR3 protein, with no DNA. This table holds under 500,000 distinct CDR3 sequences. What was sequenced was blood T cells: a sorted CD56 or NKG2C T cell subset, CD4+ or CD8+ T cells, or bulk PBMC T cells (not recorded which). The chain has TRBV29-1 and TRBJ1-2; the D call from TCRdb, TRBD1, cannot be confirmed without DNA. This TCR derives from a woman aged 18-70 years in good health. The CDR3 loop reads CSVESPGNYGYTF.